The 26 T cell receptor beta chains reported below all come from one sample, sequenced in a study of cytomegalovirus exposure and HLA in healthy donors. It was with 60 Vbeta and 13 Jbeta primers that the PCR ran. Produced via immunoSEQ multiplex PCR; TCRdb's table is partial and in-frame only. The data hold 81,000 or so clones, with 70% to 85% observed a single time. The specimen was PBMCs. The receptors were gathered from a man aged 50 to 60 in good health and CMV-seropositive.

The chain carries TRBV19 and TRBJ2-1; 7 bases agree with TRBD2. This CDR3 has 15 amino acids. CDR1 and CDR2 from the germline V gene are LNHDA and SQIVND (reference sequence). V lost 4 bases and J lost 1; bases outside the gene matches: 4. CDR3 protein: CASSSGLGSYNEQFF. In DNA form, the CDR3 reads TGTGCCAGTAGTAGTGGACTAGGGTCCTACAATGAGCAGTTCTTC. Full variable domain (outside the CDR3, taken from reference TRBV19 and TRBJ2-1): DGGITQSPKYLFRKEGQNVTLSCEQNLNHDAMYWYRQDPGQGLRLIYYSQIVNDFQKGDIAEGYSVSREKKESFPLTVTSAQKNPTAFYLCASSSGLGSYNEQFFGPGTRLTVL.

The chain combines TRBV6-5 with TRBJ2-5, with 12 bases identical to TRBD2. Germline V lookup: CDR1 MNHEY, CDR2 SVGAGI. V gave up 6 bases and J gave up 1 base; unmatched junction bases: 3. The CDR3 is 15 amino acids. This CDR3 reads CASSRGLAGQETQYF. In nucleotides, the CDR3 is TGTGCCAGCAGCAGGGGACTAGCGGGCCAAGAGACCCAGTACTTC.

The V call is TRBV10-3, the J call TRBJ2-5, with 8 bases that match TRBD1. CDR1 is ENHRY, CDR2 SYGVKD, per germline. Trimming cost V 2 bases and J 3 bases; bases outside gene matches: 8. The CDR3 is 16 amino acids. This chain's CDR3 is CAISEAAGGEEETQYF. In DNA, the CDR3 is TGTGCCATCAGTGAGGCAGCAGGGGGCGAGGAAGAGACCCAGTACTTC.

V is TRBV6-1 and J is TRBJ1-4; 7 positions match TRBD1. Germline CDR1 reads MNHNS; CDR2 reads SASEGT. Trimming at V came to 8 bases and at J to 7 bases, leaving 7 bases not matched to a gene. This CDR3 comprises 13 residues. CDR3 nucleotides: TGTGCCAGCGGGGACAGTTTACCTGAAAAACTGTTTTTT. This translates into CASGDSLPEKLFF.

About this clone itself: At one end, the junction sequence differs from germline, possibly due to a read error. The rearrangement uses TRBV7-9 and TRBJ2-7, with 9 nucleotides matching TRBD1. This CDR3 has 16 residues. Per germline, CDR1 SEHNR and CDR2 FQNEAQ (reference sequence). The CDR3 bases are TGTTCCAGCAGCTCCGTCGGGACAGGGTTCTCCTACGAGCAGTACTTC. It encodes CSSSSVGTGFSYEQYF.

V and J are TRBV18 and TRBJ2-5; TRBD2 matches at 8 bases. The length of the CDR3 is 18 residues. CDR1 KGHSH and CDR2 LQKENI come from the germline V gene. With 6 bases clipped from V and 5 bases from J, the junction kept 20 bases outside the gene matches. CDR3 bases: TGTGCCAGCTCCCCTACGCCCTTCGGGACTAGGGGTCTGGAGACCCAGTACTTC. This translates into CASSPTPFGTRGLETQYF.

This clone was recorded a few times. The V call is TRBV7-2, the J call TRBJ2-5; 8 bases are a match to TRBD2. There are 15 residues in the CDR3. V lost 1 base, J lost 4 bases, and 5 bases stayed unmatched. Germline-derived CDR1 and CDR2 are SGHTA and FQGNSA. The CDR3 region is CASSLGTGGRETQYF. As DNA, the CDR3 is TGTGCCAGCAGCTTAGGAACGGGAGGGCGAGAGACCCAGTACTTC.

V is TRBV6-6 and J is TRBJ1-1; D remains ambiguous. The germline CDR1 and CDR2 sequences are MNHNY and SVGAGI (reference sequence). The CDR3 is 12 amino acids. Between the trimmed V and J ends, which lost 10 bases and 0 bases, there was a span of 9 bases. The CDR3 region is CATGRLNTEAFF. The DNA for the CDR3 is TGTGCCACCGGCAGGTTGAACACTGAAGCTTTCTTT.

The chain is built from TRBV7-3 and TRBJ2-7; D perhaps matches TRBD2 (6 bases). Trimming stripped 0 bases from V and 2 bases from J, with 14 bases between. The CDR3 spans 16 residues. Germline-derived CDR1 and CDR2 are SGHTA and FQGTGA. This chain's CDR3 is CASSLTGTSKPYEQYF. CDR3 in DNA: TGTGCCAGCAGCTTAACAGGGACTTCAAAACCCTACGAGCAGTACTTC.

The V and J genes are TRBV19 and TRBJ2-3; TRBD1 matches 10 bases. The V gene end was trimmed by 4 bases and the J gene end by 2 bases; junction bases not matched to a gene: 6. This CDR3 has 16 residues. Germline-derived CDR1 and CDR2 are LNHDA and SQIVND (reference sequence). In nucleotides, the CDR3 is TGTGCCAGTAGTACTTGGACAGGGGGGCCCACAGATACGCAGTATTTT. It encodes CASSTWTGGPTDTQYF.

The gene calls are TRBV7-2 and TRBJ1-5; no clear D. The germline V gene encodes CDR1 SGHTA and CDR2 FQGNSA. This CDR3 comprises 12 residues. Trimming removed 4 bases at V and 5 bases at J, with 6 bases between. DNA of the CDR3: TGTGCCAGCAGCTACTTCGATCAGCCCCAGCATTTT. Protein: CASSYFDQPQHF. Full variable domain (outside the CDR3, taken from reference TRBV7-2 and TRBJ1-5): GAGVSQSPSNKVTEKGKDVELRCDPISGHTALYWYRQSLGQGLEFLIYFQGNSAPDKSGLPSDRFSAERTGGSVSTLTIQRTQQEDSAVYLCASSYFDQPQHFGDGTRLSIL.

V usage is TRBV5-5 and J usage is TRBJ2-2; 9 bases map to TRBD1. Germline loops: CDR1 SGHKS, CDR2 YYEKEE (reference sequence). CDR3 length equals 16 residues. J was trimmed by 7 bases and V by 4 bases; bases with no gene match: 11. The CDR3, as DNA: TGTGCCAGCAGCCTCGGACAGGGGCGTTTTGACGGGGAGCTGTTTTTT. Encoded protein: CASSLGQGRFDGELFF.

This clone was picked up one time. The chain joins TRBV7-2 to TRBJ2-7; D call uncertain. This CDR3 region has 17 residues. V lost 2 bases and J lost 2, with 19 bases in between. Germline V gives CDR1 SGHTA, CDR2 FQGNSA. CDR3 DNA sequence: TGTGCCAGCAGCTTAAGGTCCGTGTCCAGTGGAGCCTACGAGCAGTACTTC. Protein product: CASSLRSVSSGAYEQYF. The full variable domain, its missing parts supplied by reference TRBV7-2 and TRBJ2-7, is GAGVSQSPSNKVTEKGKDVELRCDPISGHTALYWYRQSLGQGLEFLIYFQGNSAPDKSGLPSDRFSAERTGGSVSTLTIQRTQQEDSAVYLCASSLRSVSSGAYEQYFGPGTRLTVT.

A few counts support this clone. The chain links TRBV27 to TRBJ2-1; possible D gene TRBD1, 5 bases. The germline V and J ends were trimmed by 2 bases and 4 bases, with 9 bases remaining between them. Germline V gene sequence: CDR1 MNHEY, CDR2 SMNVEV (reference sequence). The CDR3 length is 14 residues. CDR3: CASSLQGFYNEQFF. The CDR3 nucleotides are TGTGCCAGCAGTTTACAGGGATTTTACAATGAGCAGTTCTTC.

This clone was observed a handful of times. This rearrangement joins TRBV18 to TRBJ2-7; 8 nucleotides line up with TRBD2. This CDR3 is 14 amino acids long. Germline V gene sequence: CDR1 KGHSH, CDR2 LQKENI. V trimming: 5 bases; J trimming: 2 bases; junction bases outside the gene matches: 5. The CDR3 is CASSSSGRTYEQYF. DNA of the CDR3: TGTGCCAGCTCATCTAGCGGGCGGACCTACGAGCAGTACTTC. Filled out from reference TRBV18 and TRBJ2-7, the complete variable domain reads NAGVMQNPRHLVRRRGQEARLRCSPMKGHSHVYWYRQLPEEGLKFMVYLQKENIIDESGMPKERFSAEFPKEGPSILRIQQVVRGDSAAYFCASSSSGRTYEQYFGPGTRLTVT.

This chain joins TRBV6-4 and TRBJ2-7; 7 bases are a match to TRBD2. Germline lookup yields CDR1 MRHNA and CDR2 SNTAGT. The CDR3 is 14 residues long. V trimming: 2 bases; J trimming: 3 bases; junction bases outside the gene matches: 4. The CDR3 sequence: CASSDLRDYYEQYF. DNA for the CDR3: TGTGCCAGCAGTGACCTCCGGGACTACTACGAGCAGTACTTC.

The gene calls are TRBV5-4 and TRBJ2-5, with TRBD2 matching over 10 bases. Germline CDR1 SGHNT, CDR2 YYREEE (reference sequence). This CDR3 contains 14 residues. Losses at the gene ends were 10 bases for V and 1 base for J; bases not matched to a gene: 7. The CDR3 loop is CAYGVAGGQETQYF. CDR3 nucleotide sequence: TGTGCCTATGGGGTAGCGGGAGGCCAAGAGACCCAGTACTTC.

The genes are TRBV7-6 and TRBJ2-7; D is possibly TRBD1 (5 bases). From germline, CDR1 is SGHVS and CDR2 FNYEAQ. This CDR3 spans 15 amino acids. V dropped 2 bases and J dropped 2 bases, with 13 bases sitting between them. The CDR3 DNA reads TGTGCCAGCAGCTTATCCCAGGGCCCCACCTACGAGCAGTACTTC. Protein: CASSLSQGPTYEQYF.

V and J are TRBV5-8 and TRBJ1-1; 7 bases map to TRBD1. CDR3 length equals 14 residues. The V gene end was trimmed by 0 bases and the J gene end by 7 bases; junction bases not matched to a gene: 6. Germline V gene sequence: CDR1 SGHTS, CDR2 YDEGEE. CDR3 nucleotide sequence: TGTGCCAGCAGCTTGGATTTTGGGACAGATGAAGCTTTCTTT. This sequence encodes CASSLDFGTDEAFF.

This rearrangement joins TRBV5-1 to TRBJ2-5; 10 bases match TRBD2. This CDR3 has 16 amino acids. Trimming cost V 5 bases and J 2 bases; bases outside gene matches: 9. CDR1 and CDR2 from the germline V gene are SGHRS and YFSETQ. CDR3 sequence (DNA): TGCGCCAGCAGTTACACCGGGACTAGCGAGCAAGAGACCCAGTACTTC. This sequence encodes CASSYTGTSEQETQYF. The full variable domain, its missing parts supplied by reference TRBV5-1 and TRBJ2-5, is KAGVTQTPRYLIKTRGQQVTLSCSPISGHRSVSWYQQTPGQGLQFLFEYFSETQRNKGNFPGRFSGRQFSNSRSEMNVSTLELGDSALYLCASSYTGTSEQETQYFGPGTRLLVL.

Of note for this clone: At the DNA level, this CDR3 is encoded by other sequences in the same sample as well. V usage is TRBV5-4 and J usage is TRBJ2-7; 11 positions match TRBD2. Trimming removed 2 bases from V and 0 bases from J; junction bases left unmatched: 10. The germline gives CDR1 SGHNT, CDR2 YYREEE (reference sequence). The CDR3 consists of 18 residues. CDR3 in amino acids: CASSFGTSGDLSSYEQYF. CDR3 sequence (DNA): TGTGCCAGCAGCTTCGGGACTAGCGGAGATCTGAGCTCCTACGAGCAGTACTTC.

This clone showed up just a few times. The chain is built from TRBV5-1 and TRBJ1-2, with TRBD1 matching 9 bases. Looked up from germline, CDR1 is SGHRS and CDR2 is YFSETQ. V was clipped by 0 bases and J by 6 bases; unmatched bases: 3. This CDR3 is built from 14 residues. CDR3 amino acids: CASSLGQGVHGYTF. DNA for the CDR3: TGCGCCAGCAGCTTGGGACAGGGGGTACATGGCTACACCTTC.

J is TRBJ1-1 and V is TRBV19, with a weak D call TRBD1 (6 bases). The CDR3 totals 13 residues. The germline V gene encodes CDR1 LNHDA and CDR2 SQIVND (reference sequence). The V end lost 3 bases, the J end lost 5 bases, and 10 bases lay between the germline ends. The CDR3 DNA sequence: TGTGCCAGTAGTATCGGGGGGCATACTGAAGCTTTCTTT. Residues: CASSIGGHTEAFF. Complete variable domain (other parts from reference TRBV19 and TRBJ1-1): DGGITQSPKYLFRKEGQNVTLSCEQNLNHDAMYWYRQDPGQGLRLIYYSQIVNDFQKGDIAEGYSVSREKKESFPLTVTSAQKNPTAFYLCASSIGGHTEAFFGQGTRLTVV.

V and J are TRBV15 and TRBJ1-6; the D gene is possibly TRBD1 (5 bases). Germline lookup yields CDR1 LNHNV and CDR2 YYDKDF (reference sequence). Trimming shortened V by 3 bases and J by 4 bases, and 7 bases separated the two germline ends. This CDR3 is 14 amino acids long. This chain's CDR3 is CATSSDRYNSPLHF. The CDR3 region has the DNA TGTGCCACCAGCAGCGACAGATATAATTCACCCCTCCACTTT. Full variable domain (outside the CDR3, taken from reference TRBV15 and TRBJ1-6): DAMVIQNPRYQVTQFGKPVTLSCSQTLNHNVMYWYQQKSSQAPKLLFHYYDKDFNNEADTPDNFQSRRPNTSFCFLDIRSPGLGDTAMYLCATSSDRYNSPLHFGNGTRLTVT.

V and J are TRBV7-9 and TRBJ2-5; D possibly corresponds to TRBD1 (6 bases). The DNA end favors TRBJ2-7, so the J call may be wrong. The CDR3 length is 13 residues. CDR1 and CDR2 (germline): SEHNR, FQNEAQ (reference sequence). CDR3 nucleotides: TGTGCCAGCAGCTTAGATGGGGGCGGCGAGCAGTACTTC. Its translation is CASSLDGGGEQYF.

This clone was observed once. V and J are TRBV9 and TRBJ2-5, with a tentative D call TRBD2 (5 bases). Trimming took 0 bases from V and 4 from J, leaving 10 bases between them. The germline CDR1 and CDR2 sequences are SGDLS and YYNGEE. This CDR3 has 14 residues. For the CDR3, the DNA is TGTGCCAGCAGCGTAGGTCGGCTAGCAGAGACCCAGTACTTC. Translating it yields CASSVGRLAETQYF.